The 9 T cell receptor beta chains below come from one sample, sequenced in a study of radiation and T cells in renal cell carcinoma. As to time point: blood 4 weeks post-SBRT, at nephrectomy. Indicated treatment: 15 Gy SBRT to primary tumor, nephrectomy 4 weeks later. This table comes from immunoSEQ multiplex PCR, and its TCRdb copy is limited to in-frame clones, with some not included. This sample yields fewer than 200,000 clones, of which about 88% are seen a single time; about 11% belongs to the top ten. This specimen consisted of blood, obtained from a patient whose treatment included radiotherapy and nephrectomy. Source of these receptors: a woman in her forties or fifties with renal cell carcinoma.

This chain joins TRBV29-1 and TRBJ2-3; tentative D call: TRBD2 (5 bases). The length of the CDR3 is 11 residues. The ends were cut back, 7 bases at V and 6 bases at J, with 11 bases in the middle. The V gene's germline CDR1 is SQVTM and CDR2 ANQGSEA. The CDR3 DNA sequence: TGCAGCGGAGGGCCCAGGGATACGCAGTATTTT. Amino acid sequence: CSGGPRDTQYF.

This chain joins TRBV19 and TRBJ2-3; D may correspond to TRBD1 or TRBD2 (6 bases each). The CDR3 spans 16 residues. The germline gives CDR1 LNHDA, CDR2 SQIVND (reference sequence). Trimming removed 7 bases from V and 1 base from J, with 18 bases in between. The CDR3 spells CASTTSTGGGTDTQYF. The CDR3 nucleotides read TGTGCCAGTACCACCTCGACAGGAGGGGGCACAGATACGCAGTATTTT.

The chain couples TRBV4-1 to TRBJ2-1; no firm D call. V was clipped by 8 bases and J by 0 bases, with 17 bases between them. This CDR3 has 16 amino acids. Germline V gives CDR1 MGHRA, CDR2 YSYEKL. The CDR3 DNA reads TGCGCCAGCGATTGGATGGCGGTGAGCTCCTACAATGAGCAGTTCTTC. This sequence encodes CASDWMAVSSYNEQFF.

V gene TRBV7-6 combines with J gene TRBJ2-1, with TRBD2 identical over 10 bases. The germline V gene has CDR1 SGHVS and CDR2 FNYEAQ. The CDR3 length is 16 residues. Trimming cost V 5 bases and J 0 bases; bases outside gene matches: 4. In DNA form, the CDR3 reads TGTGCCAGCAGCCAAGCGGGGGGGTTCTCCTACAATGAGCAGTTCTTC. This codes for CASSQAGGFSYNEQFF.

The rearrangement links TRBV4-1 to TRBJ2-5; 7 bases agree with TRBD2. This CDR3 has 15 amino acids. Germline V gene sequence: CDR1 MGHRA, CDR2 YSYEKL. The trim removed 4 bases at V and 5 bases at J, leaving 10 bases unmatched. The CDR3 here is CASSPTLLARETQYF. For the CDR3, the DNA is TGCGCCAGCAGCCCAACTTTACTAGCGCGGGAGACCCAGTACTTC.

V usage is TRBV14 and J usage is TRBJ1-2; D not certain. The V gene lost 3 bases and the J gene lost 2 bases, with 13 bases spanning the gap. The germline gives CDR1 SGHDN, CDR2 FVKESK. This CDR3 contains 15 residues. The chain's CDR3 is CASSQFLDVNYGYTF. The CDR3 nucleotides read TGTGCCAGCAGCCAGTTCTTGGACGTGAACTATGGCTACACCTTC.

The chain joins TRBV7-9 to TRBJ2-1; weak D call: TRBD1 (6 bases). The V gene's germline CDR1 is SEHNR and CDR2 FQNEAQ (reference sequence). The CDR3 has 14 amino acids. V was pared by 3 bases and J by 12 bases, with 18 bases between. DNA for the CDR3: TGTGCCAGCAGCTTTCTGTTTGGACAGCAGGGGCAGTTCTTC. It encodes CASSFLFGQQGQFF.

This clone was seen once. In nucleotides, the CDR3 is TGCGCCAGCAGTTCGGGACCAGTACAAGAGACCCAGTACTTC. Encoded protein: CASSSGPVQETQYF. The genes are TRBV10-2 and TRBJ2-5; tentatively, D is TRBD1 or TRBD2 (5 bases each). Trimming removed 5 bases at V and 2 bases at J, with 12 bases between. CDR1 WSHSY and CDR2 SAAADI come from the germline V gene. CDR3 size: 14 residues.

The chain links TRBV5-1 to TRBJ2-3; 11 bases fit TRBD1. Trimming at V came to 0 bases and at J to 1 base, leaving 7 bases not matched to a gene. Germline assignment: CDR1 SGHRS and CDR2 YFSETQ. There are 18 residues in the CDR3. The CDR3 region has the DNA TGCGCCAGCAGCTTGGGGACAGGGGGCTGGTTGGGCACAGATACGCAGTATTTT. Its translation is CASSLGTGGWLGTDTQYF.